This T cell receptor beta chain was captured in a study of cytomegalovirus exposure and HLA in healthy donors. About the research overall: The 90 to 150 validation repertoires were produced on the same platform as the 670 or so repertoires of the first cohort. This was reported in a later analysis.

Separate from the 666-subject first cohort was the roughly 130-subject validation cohort, to which the donors belonged. As concerns this clone: The antigen is undetermined.

This CDR3 comprises 14 residues. CDR1 and CDR2 from the germline V gene are GTSNPN and SVGIG (reference sequence). V was pared by 0 bases and J by 4 bases, with 12 bases between. Study-level results: Accounts indicate the classifier identified cytomegalovirus status with strong specificity and sensitivity.

Libraries were prepared by immunoSEQ multiplex PCR; TCRdb keeps only in-frame clonotypes and omits some of them. Of over 120,000 clones listed, roughly 87% are singletons. Material for sequencing was PBMCs. This chain links TRBV30 with TRBJ1-1, with unresolved D. This clonotype was sampled from a man younger than 30 in good health and CMV-seropositive. CDR3 loop: CAWSVRAGGTEAFF. In DNA, the CDR3 is TGTGCCTGGAGTGTAAGGGCGGGAGGCACTGAAGCTTTCTTT.